This T cell receptor (beta chain) is drawn from a study of shared clonotypes between healthy human individuals. Profiled with immunoSEQ multiplex PCR; TCRdb holds only in-frame clones, not every one. The sample yields about 2.4 million clones, roughly 93% seen once. Germline V lookup: CDR1 MNHNS, CDR2 SASEGT. This CDR3 has 14 amino acids. The V gene end was trimmed by 6 bases and the J gene end by 5 bases; junction bases not matched to a gene: 6. The sequence was collected from a man in his late teens or twenties in good health. Some clones in this sample may be carry-over from other donors' samples. The chain combines TRBV6-1 with TRBJ1-2; 10 nucleotides agree with TRBD1. The sample was naive CD4+ T cells from PBMCs. Subset meaning: CD45RA+ positively selected. CDR3 sequence: CASRRQGAGYGYTF. The CDR3 DNA reads TGTGCCAGCAGGAGACAGGGGGCTGGTTATGGCTACACCTTC.